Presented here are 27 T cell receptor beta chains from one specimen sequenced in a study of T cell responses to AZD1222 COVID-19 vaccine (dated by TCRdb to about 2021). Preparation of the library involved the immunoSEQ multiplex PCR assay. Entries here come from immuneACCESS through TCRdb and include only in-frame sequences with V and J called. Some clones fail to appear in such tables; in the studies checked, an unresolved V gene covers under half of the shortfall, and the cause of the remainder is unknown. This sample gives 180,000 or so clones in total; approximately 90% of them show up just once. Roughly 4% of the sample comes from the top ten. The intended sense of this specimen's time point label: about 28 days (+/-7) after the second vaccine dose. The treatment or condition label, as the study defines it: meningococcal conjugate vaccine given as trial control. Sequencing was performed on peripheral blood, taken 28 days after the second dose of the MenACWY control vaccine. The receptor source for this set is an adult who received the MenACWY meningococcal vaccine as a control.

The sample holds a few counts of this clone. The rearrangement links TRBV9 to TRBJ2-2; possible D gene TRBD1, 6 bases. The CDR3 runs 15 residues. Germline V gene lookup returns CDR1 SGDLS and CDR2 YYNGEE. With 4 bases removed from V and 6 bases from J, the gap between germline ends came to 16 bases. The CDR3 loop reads CASSPGFRGAGELFF. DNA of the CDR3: TGTGCCAGCAGCCCAGGCTTCAGGGGAGCCGGGGAGCTGTTTTTT.

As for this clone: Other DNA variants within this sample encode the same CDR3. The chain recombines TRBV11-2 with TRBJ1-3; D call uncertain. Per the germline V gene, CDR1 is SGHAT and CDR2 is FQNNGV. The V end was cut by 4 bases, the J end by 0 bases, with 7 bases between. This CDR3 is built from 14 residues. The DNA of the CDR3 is TGTGCCAGCAGCTCACCGGGCTCTGGAAACACCATATATTTT. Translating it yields CASSSPGSGNTIYF.

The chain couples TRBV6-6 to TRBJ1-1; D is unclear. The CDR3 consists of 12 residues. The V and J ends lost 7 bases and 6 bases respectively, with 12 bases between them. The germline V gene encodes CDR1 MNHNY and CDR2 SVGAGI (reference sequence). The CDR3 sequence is CASIWGASEAFF. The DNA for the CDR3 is TGTGCCAGCATTTGGGGAGCCTCTGAAGCTTTCTTT.

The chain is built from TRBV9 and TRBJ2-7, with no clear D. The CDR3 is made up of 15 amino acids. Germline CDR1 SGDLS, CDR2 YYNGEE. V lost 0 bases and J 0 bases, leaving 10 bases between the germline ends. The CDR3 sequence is CASSVGQDLSYEQYF. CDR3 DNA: TGTGCCAGCAGCGTAGGGCAGGACCTCTCCTACGAGCAGTACTTC.

The CDR3 sequence is CASSLRRELTYEQYF. The CDR3 DNA follows: TGTGCCAGCAGCTTACGCCGGGAGCTAACCTACGAGCAGTACTTC. The chain carries TRBV7-8 and TRBJ2-7, with D perhaps TRBD2 (6 bases). The germline V gene encodes CDR1 SGHVS and CDR2 FQNEAQ. This CDR3 is built from 15 residues. Trimming pared 2 bases from V and 2 bases from J, leaving 13 bases between.

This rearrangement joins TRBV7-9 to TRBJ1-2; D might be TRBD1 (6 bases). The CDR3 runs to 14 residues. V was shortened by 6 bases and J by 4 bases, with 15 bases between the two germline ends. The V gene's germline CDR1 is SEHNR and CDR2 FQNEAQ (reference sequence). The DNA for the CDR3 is TGTGCCAGCAGGGAGGCCGCGACAGGCTATGGCTACACCTTC. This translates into CASREAATGYGYTF.

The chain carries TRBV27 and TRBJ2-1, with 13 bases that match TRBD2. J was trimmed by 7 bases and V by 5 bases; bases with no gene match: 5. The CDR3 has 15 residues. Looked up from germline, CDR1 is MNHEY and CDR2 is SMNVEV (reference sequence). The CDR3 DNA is TGTGCCAGCAGTCCCGGGACTAGCGGGAATAATGAGCAGTTCTTC. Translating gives CASSPGTSGNNEQFF.

CDR3: CASSQVQYGYTF. The CDR3 DNA follows: TGTGCCAGCAGCCAAGTCCAGTATGGCTACACCTTC. The chain joins TRBV3-1 (or the pseudogene TRBV3-2) to TRBJ1-2; D unclear. CDR1 and CDR2 (germline): LGHDT, YNNKEL (reference sequence). The ends were cut back, 1 base at V and 5 bases at J, with 5 bases in the middle. The CDR3 is made up of 12 amino acids.

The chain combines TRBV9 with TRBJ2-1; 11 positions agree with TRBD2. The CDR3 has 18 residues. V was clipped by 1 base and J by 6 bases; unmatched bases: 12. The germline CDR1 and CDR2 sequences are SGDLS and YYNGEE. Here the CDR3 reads CASSVQPSGLAAPNEQFF. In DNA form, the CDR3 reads TGTGCCAGCAGCGTACAACCGTCGGGACTAGCGGCTCCCAATGAGCAGTTCTTC.

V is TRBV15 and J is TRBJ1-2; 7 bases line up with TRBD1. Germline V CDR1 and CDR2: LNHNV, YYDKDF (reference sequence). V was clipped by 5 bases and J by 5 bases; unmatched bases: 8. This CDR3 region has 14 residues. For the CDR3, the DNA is TGTGCCACCAGCCGACCTGGGACAGATTATGGCTACACCTTC. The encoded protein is CATSRPGTDYGYTF.

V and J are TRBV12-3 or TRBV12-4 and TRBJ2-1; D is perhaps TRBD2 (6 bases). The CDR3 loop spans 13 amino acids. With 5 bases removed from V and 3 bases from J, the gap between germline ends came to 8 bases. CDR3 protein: CASSRDFYNEQFF. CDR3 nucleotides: TGTGCCAGCAGTCGGGACTTCTACAATGAGCAGTTCTTC.

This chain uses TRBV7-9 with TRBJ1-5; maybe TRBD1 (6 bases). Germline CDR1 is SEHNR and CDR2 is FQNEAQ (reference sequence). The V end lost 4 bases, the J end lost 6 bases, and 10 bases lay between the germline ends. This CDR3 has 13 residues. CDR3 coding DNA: TGTGCCAGCAGCTCTACAGGGAGTCAGCCCCAGCATTTT. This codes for CASSSTGSQPQHF.

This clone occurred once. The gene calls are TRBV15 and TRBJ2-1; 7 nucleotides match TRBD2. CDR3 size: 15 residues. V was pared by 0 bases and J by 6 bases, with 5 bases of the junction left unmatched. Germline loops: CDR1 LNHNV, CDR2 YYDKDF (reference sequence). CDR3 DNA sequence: TGTGCCACCAGCAGAGATGCCAGCGGGGCCAATGAGCAGTTCTTC. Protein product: CATSRDASGANEQFF. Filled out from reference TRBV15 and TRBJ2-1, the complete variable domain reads DAMVIQNPRYQVTQFGKPVTLSCSQTLNHNVMYWYQQKSSQAPKLLFHYYDKDFNNEADTPDNFQSRRPNTSFCFLDIRSPGLGDTAMYLCATSRDASGANEQFFGPGTRLTVL.

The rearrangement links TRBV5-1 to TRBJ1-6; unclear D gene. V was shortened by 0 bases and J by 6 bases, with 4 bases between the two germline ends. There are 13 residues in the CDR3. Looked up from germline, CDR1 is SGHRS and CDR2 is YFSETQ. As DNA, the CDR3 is TGCGCCAGCAGCTTGGACAGTAATTCACCCCTCCACTTT. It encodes CASSLDSNSPLHF.

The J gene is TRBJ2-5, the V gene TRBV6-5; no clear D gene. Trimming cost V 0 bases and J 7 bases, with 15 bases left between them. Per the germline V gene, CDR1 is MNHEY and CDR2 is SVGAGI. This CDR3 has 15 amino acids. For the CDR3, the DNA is TGTGCCAGCAGTTACTCGATCAGGCGGCCCAGGACCCAGTACTTC. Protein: CASSYSIRRPRTQYF.

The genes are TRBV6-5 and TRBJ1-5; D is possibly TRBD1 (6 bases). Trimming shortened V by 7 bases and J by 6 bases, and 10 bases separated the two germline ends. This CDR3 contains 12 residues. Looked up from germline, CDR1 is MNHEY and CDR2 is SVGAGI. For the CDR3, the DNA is TGTGCCAGCAAGGAGGACAGTCAGCCCCAGCATTTT. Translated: CASKEDSQPQHF.

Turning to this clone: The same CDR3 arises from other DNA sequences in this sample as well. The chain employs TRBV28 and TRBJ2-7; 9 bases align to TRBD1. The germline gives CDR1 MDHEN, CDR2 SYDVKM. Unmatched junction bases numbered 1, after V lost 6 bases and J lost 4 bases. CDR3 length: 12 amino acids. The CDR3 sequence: CASRGQGYEQYF. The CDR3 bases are TGTGCCAGCAGAGGACAGGGGTACGAGCAGTACTTC.

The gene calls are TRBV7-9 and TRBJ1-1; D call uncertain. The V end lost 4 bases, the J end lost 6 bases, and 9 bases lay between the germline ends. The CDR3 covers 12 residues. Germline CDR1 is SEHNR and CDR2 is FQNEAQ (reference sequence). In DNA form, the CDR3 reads TGTGCCAGCAGCTCAGCCTCTTCTGAAGCTTTCTTT. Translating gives CASSSASSEAFF.

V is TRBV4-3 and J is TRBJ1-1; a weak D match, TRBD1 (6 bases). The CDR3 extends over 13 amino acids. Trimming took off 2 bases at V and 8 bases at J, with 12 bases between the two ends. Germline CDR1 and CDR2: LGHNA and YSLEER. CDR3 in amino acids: CASSQRTDFEAFF. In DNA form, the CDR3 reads TGCGCCAGCAGCCAAAGGACAGATTTCGAAGCTTTCTTT.

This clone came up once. CDR3 sequence: CASSFSSQGAFF. The CDR3 coding sequence is TGTGCCAGCAGTTTCTCGTCCCAGGGGGCTTTCTTT. The chain employs TRBV28 and TRBJ1-1, with TRBD1 as a possible D gene (6 bases). Germline V gene data show CDR1 as MDHEN and CDR2 as SYDVKM. The length of the CDR3 is 12 residues. V lost 3 bases and J lost 11, with 13 bases in between.

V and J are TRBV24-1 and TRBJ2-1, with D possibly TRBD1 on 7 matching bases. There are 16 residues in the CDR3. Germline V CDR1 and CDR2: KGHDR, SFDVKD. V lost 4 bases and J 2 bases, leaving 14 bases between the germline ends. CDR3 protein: CATSDQGGLTYNEQFF. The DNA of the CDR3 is TGTGCCACCAGTGACCAGGGGGGTCTTACCTACAATGAGCAGTTCTTC.

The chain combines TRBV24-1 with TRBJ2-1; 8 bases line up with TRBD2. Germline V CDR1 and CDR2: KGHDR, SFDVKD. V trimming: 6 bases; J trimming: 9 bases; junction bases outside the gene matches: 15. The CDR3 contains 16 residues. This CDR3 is CATSREAGVVSGEQFF. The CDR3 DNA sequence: TGTGCCACCAGTCGGGAAGCGGGAGTCGTCTCAGGTGAGCAGTTCTTC.

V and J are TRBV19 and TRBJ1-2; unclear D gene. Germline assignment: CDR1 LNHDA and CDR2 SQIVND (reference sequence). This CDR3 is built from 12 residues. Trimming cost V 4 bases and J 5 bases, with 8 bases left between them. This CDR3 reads CASSRQGYGYTF. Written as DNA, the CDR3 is TGTGCCAGTAGTAGGCAAGGGTATGGCTACACCTTC.

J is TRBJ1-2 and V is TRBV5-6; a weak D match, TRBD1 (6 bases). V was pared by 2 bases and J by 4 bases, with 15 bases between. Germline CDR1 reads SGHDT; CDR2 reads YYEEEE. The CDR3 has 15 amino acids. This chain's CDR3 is CASSFPRQDFYGYTF. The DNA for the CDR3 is TGTGCCAGCAGCTTCCCCCGACAGGACTTCTATGGCTACACCTTC.

The CDR3 sequence is CASSLGLAGGPGYEQYF. In nucleotides, the CDR3 is TGCGCCAGCAGCCTCGGACTAGCGGGAGGGCCCGGGTACGAGCAGTACTTC. The chain uses TRBV5-1 and TRBJ2-7; 15 bases fit TRBD2. V lost 4 bases and J lost 4; bases outside the gene matches: 9. This CDR3 contains 17 residues. Germline assignment: CDR1 SGHRS and CDR2 YFSETQ.

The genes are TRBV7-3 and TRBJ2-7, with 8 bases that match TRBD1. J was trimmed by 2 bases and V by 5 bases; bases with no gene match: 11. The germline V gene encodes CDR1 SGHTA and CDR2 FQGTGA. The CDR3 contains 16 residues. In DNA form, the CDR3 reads TGTGCCAGCAGCCTAAACCCGGGACAGGCAACCTACGAGCAGTACTTC. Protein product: CASSLNPGQATYEQYF.

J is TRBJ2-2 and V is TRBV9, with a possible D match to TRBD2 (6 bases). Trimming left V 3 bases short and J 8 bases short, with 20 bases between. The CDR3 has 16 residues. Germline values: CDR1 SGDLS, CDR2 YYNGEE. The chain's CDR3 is CASSGRGLQGLGELFF. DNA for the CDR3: TGTGCCAGCAGCGGCCGGGGCCTCCAGGGACTTGGGGAGCTGTTTTTT.